Presented here are 27 T cell receptor beta chains from one specimen sequenced in a study of brain metastases from non-small cell lung cancer. Assay used: immunoSEQ multiplex PCR; TCRdb lists only in-frame clones, some missing. The sample lists roughly 1,200 clones, around 85% seen once, with 9.5% to 11% in the top ten. Sequenced sample: tissue from a brain metastasis. Receptors originate from a donor aged 40 or over with non-small cell lung cancer.

The V and J genes are TRBV7-2 and TRBJ2-7; the D is unclear. Trimming took off 6 bases at V and 1 base at J, with 4 bases between the two ends. Germline V gene data show CDR1 as SGHTA and CDR2 as FQGNSA. The CDR3 sequence is 11 residues long. CDR3 sequence: CASSASYEQYF. For the CDR3, the DNA is TGTGCCAGCAGTGCTTCCTACGAGCAGTACTTC.

The chain uses TRBV2 and TRBJ2-1, with a tentative D call TRBD2 (5 bases). V was trimmed by 7 bases and J by 2 bases, leaving 15 bases between them. This CDR3 spans 15 amino acids. Per the germline V gene, CDR1 is SNHLY and CDR2 is FYNNEI. DNA for the CDR3: TGTGCCAGCACTCGGCGGAGAGGGACCTACAATGAGCAGTTCTTC. Translating it yields CASTRRRGTYNEQFF.

The chain links TRBV7-6 to TRBJ2-7; 12 nucleotides agree with TRBD2. CDR1 SGHVS and CDR2 FNYEAQ come from the germline V gene. The CDR3 sequence is 13 residues long. J gave up 6 bases and V 7 bases, and 4 bases lay outside the gene matches. The chain's CDR3 is CASKTSGSGEQYF. The CDR3 DNA is TGTGCCAGCAAGACTAGCGGGAGTGGCGAGCAGTACTTC.

This clone was seen only once. This chain joins TRBV4-2 and TRBJ1-5; 8 nucleotides line up with TRBD1. Germline V gene data show CDR1 as LGHNA and CDR2 as YNFKEQ. CDR3 length: 15 amino acids. Losses at the gene ends were 3 bases for V and 4 bases for J; bases not matched to a gene: 5. CDR3 DNA: TGTGCCAGCAGCCAGGGCCGACAGGGGAATCAGCCCCAGCATTTT. It is translated as CASSQGRQGNQPQHF.

The rearrangement joins TRBV5-1 to TRBJ2-3; tentative D call: TRBD2 (6 bases). V lost 2 bases to trimming and J lost 5 bases, with 15 bases between them. The CDR3 spans 15 residues. Germline V CDR1 and CDR2: SGHRS, YFSETQ. DNA of the CDR3: TGCGCCAGCAGCTTCGACGGGAGCTTTGGAGATACGCAGTATTTT. Encoded protein: CASSFDGSFGDTQYF.

This clone showed up just a few times. The V and J genes are TRBV7-9 and TRBJ2-1; the match to TRBD2 covers 8 bases. The J segment lost 8 bases and the V segment lost 5 bases, leaving 11 bases of the junction unmatched. This CDR3 region has 15 residues. Germline V CDR1 and CDR2: SEHNR, FQNEAQ (reference sequence). The CDR3, as DNA: TGTGCCAGCAGCCTCCCCCCGACTAGCGTCCATGAGCAGTTCTTC. Amino acid sequence: CASSLPPTSVHEQFF.

The rearrangement uses TRBV7-9 and TRBJ2-1, with D perhaps being TRBD1 or TRBD2 (5 bases each). V was pared by 1 base and J by 5 bases, with 9 bases between. The CDR3 sequence is 14 residues long. CDR1 is SEHNR and CDR2 is FQNEAQ in the germline V gene (reference sequence). CDR3 DNA sequence: TGTGCCAGCAGCTTAGTCCGGGACCACAATGAGCAGTTCTTC. The encoded protein is CASSLVRDHNEQFF. Combining the CDR3 with reference TRBV7-9 and TRBJ2-1 gives the whole variable domain DTGVSQNPRHKITKRGQNVTFRCDPISEHNRLYWYRQTLGQGPEFLTYFQNEAQLEKSRLLSDRFSAERPKGSFSTLEIQRTEQGDSAMYLCASSLVRDHNEQFFGPGTRLTVL.

This chain joins TRBV15 and TRBJ2-2, with D perhaps matching TRBD1 (7 bases). The V and J ends lost 7 bases and 7 bases respectively, with 16 bases between them. This CDR3 comprises 14 residues. Germline CDR1 reads LNHNV; CDR2 reads YYDKDF (reference sequence). CDR3: CATIQGGMDGELFF. CDR3 nucleotide sequence: TGTGCCACCATCCAGGGGGGAATGGACGGGGAGCTGTTTTTT.

The chain uses TRBV4-1 and TRBJ1-6, with a weak D call TRBD1 (5 bases). Germline CDR1 MGHRA, CDR2 YSYEKL. Trimming cost V 4 bases and J 6 bases, with 13 bases left between them. The CDR3 is 15 residues long. As DNA, the CDR3 is TGCGCCAGCAGCCGGGAGAGTAGGGGTAATTCACCCCTCCACTTT. It codes for CASSRESRGNSPLHF.

Of note for this clone: Other DNA sequences within the sample encode an identical CDR3. The chain uses TRBV18 and TRBJ2-7; D is uncertain. CDR3 size: 14 residues. V was shortened by 3 bases and J by 4 bases, with 13 bases between the two germline ends. Per germline, CDR1 KGHSH and CDR2 LQKENI. The CDR3 bases are TGTGCCAGCTCACCCCCCTCGAGTTTTTACGAGCAGTACTTC. Translation gives CASSPPSSFYEQYF.

With respect to this clone: A junction boundary mismatches the germline segment, possibly from a read error. The identical CDR3 is also encoded by other nucleotide sequences in the sample. For the CDR3, the DNA is TGTGCTAGCAGCGGAAAGCTAGGGACTAATCAGCCCCAGCATTTT. Its translation: CASSGKLGTNQPQHF. The chain has TRBV7-8 and TRBJ1-5; weak D call: TRBD1 (5 bases). There are 15 residues in the CDR3. In germline, CDR1 is SGHVS, CDR2 FQNEAQ.

The genes are TRBV13 and TRBJ2-7; 8 nucleotides agree with TRBD2. J lost 4 bases, V lost 3 bases, and 17 bases had no gene match. The CDR3 sequence is 18 residues long. Germline V gene data show CDR1 as PRHDT and CDR2 as FYEKMQ (reference sequence). Written as DNA, the CDR3 is TGTGCCAGCAGCTTCAGAACAGCGGGAGCGAAAGGGGTATACGAGCAGTACTTC. Its translation: CASSFRTAGAKGVYEQYF.

This clone turned up a few times. The chain employs TRBV7-2 and TRBJ1-2, with D perhaps TRBD1 (6 bases). Germline V gives CDR1 SGHTA, CDR2 FQGNSA. Between the trimmed V and J ends, which lost 3 bases and 8 bases, there was a span of 13 bases. The CDR3 is 13 residues long. CDR3 DNA: TGTGCCAGCAGCTTTGGTGCCAGGGGAGGCTACACCTTC. As protein: CASSFGARGGYTF.

The chain is built from TRBV5-1 and TRBJ1-2, with a tentative D call TRBD1 (6 bases). V shed 4 bases and J shed 2 bases, with 9 bases lying between them. Per germline, CDR1 SGHRS and CDR2 YFSETQ. The length of the CDR3 is 13 residues. Here the CDR3 reads CASSRTANYGYTF. CDR3 DNA sequence: TGCGCCAGCAGCCGGACAGCGAACTATGGCTACACCTTC.

This clone was seen more than once but under ten times. The gene calls are TRBV6-5 and TRBJ2-7, with D unclear. The germline V gene encodes CDR1 MNHEY and CDR2 SVGAGI. Trimming removed 8 bases from V and 3 bases from J, with 11 bases in between. The CDR3 has 12 amino acids. The CDR3 loop reads CASSGRRYEQYF. The CDR3 bases are TGTGCCAGCTCTGGCAGACGCTACGAGCAGTACTTC.

This sequence joins TRBV11-3 and TRBJ1-2; possibly TRBD1 for D (5 bases). The V end was cut by 5 bases, the J end by 8 bases, with 15 bases between. The CDR3 is 13 residues long. Germline CDR1 reads SGHNT; CDR2 reads YENEEA. CDR3 protein: CASSQGLQWGYTF. In DNA, the CDR3 is TGTGCCAGCAGCCAGGGACTTCAATGGGGCTACACCTTC.

This chain uses TRBV28 with TRBJ2-5; 12 bases are a match to TRBD1. CDR1 MDHEN and CDR2 SYDVKM come from the germline V gene. V lost 3 bases and J lost 6; bases outside the gene matches: 5. CDR3 size: 15 residues. CDR3 sequence: CASSFSGQGAQTQYF. CDR3 nucleotide sequence: TGTGCCAGCAGTTTTTCGGGACAGGGGGCTCAGACCCAGTACTTC.

The rearrangement uses TRBV7-8 and TRBJ2-7; D is unresolved. Germline CDR1 reads SGHVS; CDR2 reads FQNEAQ. The CDR3 has 14 amino acids. Trimming pared 3 bases from V and 0 bases from J, leaving 9 bases between. CDR3 nucleotide sequence: TGTGCCAGCAGCTTGCGACGGGCCTCCTACGAGCAGTACTTC. It translates to CASSLRRASYEQYF.

V and J are TRBV19 and TRBJ1-2; 9 nucleotides agree with TRBD1. This CDR3 is 15 amino acids long. With 5 bases clipped from V and 0 bases from J, the junction kept 4 bases outside the gene matches. Germline V gene data show CDR1 as LNHDA and CDR2 as SQIVND (reference sequence). The CDR3 sequence: CASSPRDRANYGYTF. The CDR3 coding sequence is TGTGCCAGTAGTCCCCGGGACAGGGCTAACTATGGCTACACCTTC.

J is TRBJ1-4 and V is TRBV9, with 10 bases matching TRBD1. The CDR3 runs to 15 residues. Germline-derived CDR1 and CDR2 are SGDLS and YYNGEE. V gave up 0 bases and J gave up 7 bases; unmatched junction bases: 3. Here the CDR3 reads CASSVGGQGFEKLFF. CDR3 bases: TGTGCCAGCAGCGTAGGGGGACAGGGGTTTGAAAAACTGTTTTTT. The full variable domain, its missing parts supplied by reference TRBV9 and TRBJ1-4, is DSGVTQTPKHLITATGQRVTLRCSPRSGDLSVYWYQQSLDQGLQFLIQYYNGEERAKGNILERFSAQQFPDLHSELNLSSLELGDSALYFCASSVGGQGFEKLFFGSGTQLSVL.

CDR3 nucleotide sequence: TGCGCCAGCAGCCAACCCGACAGGGCTGAAAACATTCAGTACTTC. This codes for CASSQPDRAENIQYF. The chain has TRBV4-1 and TRBJ2-4, with TRBD1 matching over 7 bases. The CDR3 is 15 residues long. V lost 2 bases to trimming and J lost 5 bases; unmatched junction nucleotides: 6. Germline V gene lookup returns CDR1 MGHRA and CDR2 YSYEKL.

The gene calls are TRBV12-3 or TRBV12-4 and TRBJ1-2, with D unresolved. The CDR3 is made up of 12 amino acids. Trimming cost V 6 bases and J 6 bases, with 11 bases left between them. The CDR3 protein is CASRSRPDGYTF. The DNA of the CDR3 is TGTGCCAGCAGATCGAGACCGGATGGCTACACCTTC.

About this clone: Other DNA sequences in the sample encode the same CDR3. The chain joins TRBV7-3 to TRBJ1-3; 8 bases align to TRBD1. The germline V gene has CDR1 SGHTA and CDR2 FQGTGA. Trimming cost V 2 bases and J 3 bases; bases outside gene matches: 3. The length of the CDR3 is 15 residues. The CDR3 here is CASSLSGGFGNTIYF. The CDR3 DNA reads as TGTGCCAGCAGCTTATCAGGGGGCTTTGGAAACACCATATATTTT.

The rearrangement links TRBV24-1 to TRBJ2-3, with 7 nucleotides matching TRBD2. J gave up 2 bases and V 8 bases, and 6 bases lay outside the gene matches. Per germline, CDR1 KGHDR and CDR2 SFDVKD. The CDR3 consists of 14 residues. This CDR3 is CATTSGEITDTQYF. DNA of the CDR3: TGTGCCACCACAAGCGGGGAAATCACAGATACGCAGTATTTT.

The chain recombines TRBV7-2 with TRBJ2-1; no firm D call. The germline CDR1 and CDR2 sequences are SGHTA and FQGNSA. The CDR3 consists of 15 residues. The ends were cut back, 2 bases at V and 0 bases at J, with 8 bases in the middle. The CDR3 reads CASSLLASSYNEQFF. The CDR3 DNA sequence: TGTGCCAGCAGCTTACTGGCCAGCTCCTACAATGAGCAGTTCTTC.

This chain uses TRBV9 with TRBJ1-4; 8 bases fit TRBD1. From germline, CDR1 is SGDLS and CDR2 YYNGEE. The CDR3 has 14 amino acids. Trimming took 0 bases from V and 6 from J; bases not matched to a gene: 1. CDR3 sequence: CASSVADRDEKLFF. CDR3 coding DNA: TGTGCCAGCAGCGTAGCGGACAGGGATGAAAAACTGTTTTTT.

The rearrangement joins TRBV7-9 to TRBJ2-2; 7 positions agree with TRBD2. The CDR3 loop spans 13 amino acids. Losses at the gene ends were 7 bases for V and 5 bases for J; bases not matched to a gene: 4. The V gene's germline CDR1 is SEHNR and CDR2 FQNEAQ (reference sequence). The CDR3 region has the DNA TGTGCCAGCATCCTCGGGGGGACCGGGGAGCTGTTTTTT. As protein: CASILGGTGELFF.